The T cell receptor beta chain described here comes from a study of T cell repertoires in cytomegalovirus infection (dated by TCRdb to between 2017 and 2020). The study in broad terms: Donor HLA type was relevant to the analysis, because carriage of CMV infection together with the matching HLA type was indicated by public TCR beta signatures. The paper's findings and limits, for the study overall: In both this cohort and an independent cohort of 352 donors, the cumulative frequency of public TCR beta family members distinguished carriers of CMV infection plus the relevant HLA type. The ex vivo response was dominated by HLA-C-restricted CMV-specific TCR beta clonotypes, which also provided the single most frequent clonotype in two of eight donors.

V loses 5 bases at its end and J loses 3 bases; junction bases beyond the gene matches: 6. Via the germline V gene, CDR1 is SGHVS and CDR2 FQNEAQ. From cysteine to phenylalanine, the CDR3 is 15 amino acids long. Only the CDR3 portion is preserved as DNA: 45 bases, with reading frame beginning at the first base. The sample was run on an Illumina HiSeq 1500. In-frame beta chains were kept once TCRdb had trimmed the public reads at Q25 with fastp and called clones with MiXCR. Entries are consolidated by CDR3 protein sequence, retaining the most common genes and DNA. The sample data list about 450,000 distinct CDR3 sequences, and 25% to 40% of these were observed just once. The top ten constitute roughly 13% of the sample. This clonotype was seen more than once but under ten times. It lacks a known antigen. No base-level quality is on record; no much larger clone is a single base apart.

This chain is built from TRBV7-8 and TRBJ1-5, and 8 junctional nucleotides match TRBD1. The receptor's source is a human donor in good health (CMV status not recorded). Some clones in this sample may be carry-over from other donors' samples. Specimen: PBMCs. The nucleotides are TGTGCCAGCAGCCAGAGGGACAGGCTCAATCAGCCCCAGCATTTT. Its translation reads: CASSQRDRLNQPQHF.